This record looks at one TCR beta chain sequence and its context. What it binds is not known. V lost 3 bases and J 5 bases, leaving 18 bases between the germline ends. This CDR3 contains 16 residues. Per germline, CDR1 SGHDT and CDR2 YYEEEE. The sample originates from a study of spatial heterogeneity in lung cancer. TCRdb used MiXCR to reprocess the 5' RACE reads, holding one entry per CDR3 protein. The table includes 40,000 to 55,000 distinct CDR3 sequences, around 15% detected once. Described time point: sample taken at primary tumor resection. No cells were sorted before sequencing. The whole RNA sequenced was extracted from tumor, nontumor lung or frozen PBMC. Notes on the study in general: Whereas they appeared in blood less at follow-up, ubiquitous expanded tumor TCRs appeared there more at resection.

The chain employs TRBV5-6 and TRBJ1-5, with a possible D match to TRBD1 (5 bases). The TCR sequence derives from a male donor with early-stage non-small cell lung cancer. Sample: PBMCs, taken at surgery. CDR3 sequence: CASSSTGAGLDQPQHF. In DNA form, the CDR3 reads TGTGCCAGCAGCTCAACCGGAGCGGGGCTGGATCAGCCCCAGCATTTT.